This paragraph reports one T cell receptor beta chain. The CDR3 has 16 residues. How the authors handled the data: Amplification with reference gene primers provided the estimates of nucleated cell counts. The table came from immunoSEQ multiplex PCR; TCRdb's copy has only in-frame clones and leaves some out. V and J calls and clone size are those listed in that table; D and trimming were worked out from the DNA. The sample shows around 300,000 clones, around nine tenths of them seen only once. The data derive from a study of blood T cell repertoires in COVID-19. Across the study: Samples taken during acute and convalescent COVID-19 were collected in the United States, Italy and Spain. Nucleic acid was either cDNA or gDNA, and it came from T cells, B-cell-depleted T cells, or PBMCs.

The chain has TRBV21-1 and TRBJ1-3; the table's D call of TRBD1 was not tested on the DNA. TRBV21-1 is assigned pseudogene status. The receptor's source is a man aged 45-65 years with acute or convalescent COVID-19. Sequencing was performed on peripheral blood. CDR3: CASSKRPRDRVNTIYF. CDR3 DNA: TGTGCCAGCAGCAAACGGCCTCGGGACAGGGTAAACACCATATATTTT.